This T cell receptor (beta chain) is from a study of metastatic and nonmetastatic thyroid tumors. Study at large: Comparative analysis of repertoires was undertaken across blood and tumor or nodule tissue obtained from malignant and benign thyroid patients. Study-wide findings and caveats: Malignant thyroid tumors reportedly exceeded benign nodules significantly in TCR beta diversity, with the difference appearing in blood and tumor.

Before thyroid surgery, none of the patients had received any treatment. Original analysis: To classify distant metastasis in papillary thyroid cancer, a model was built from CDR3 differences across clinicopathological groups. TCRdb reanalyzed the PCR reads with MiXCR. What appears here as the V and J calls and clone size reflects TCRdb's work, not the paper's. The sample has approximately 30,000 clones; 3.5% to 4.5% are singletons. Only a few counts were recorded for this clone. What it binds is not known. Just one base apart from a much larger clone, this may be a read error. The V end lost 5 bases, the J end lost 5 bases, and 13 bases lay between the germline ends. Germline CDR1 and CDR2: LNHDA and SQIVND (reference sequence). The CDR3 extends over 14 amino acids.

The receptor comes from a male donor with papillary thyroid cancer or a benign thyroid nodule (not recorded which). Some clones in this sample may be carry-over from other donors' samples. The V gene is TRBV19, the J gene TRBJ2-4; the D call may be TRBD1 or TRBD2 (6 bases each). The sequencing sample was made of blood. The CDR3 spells CASSLLGGQNIQYF. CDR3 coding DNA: TGTGCCAGTAGTCTTTTGGGGGGCCAAAACATTCAGTACTTC.